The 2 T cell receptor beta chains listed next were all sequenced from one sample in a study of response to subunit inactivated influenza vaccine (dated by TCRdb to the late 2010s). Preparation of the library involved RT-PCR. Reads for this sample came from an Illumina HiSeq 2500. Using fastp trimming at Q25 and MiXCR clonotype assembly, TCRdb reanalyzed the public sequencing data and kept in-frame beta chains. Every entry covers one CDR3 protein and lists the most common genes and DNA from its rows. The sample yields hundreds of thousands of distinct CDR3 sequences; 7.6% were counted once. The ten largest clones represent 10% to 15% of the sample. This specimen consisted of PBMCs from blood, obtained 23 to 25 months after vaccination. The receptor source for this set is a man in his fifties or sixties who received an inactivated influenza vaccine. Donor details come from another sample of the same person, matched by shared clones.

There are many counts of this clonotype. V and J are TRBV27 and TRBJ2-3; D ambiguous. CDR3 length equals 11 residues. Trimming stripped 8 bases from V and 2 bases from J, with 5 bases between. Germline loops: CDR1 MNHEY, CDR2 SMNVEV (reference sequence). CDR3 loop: CASGSTDTQYF. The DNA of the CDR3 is TGTGCCAGCGGATCCACAGATACGCAGTATTTT.

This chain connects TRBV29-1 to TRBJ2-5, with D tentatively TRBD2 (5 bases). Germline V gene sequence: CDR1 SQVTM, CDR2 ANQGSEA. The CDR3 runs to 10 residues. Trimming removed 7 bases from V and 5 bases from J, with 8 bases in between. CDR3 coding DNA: TGCAGCGGAGGGTGGGAGACCCAGTACTTC. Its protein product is CSGGWETQYF. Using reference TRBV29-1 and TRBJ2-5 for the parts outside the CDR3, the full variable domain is SAVISQKPSRDICQRGTSLTIQCQVDSQVTMMFWYRQQPGQSLTLIATANQGSEATYESGFVIDKFPISRPNLTFSTLTVSNMSPEDSSIYLCSGGWETQYFGPGTRLLVL.